This is a list of T cell receptor beta chains from one sample in a study of human T cells and chemical hapten exposure. TCRdb reprocessed the RACE reads with MiXCR, giving one entry per CDR3 protein. The table shows about 120,000 distinct CDR3 sequences, with approximately 14% occurring only once. The material was whole blood, obtained in connection with sensitization to the hapten diphenylcyclopropenone (DPC). These receptors came from a man younger than 35 with alopecia areata. Some clones in this sample may be carry-over from other donors' samples. The CDR3 runs from the conserved cysteine through the conserved F or W. Fields, in order: J gene, V gene, D gene, clone size, CDR3 DNA, CDR3 protein. The D gene is left open where the match is weak. The size of a clone is reported for some rows only, either as once, few or many, or as a class for expanded clones.

TRBJ2-5 | TRBV2 | - | few | TGTGCCAGCAAAGTAAACCCAAAAGAGACCCAGTACTTC | CASKVNPKETQYF
TRBJ1-5 | TRBV11-2 | TRBD1 | few | TGTGCCAGCAGCTTTACTGACAGGGCTGATCAGCCCCAGCATTTT | CASSFTDRADQPQHF
TRBJ2-2 | TRBV24-1 | - | - | TGTGCCACCAGTGATTCCCGGGACAAGAACACCGGGGAGCTGTTTTTT | CATSDSRDKNTGELFF
TRBJ2-3 | TRBV7-3 | TRBD1 | many | TGTGCCAGCAGCCCAAAGGCAGGGGGAGATACGCAGTATTTT | CASSPKAGGDTQYF
TRBJ1-2 | TRBV12-3/TRBV12-4 | - | - | TGTGCCAGCAGTCAGATGACAGGTCATAACTATGGCTACACCTTC | CASSQMTGHNYGYTF
TRBJ1-5 | TRBV4-3 | - | - | TGCGCCAGCAGCCATCGGATAGTCAATCAGCCCCAGCATTTT | CASSHRIVNQPQHF
TRBJ2-1 | TRBV7-9 | TRBD2 | many | TGTGCCAGCAGCTTAGTTGGTAGCGGGGGCTTC | CASSLVGSGGF
TRBJ2-3 | TRBV6-5 | - | few | TGTGCCAGCAGTTACTCGAAGGCTTCCCGATACACAGATACGCAGTATTTT | CASSYSKASRYTDTQYF
TRBJ2-2 | TRBV4-3 | - | few | TGCGCCAGCAGCCGTCAATCCCCGAACACCGGGGAGCTGTTTTTT | CASSRQSPNTGELFF
TRBJ1-5 | TRBV6-1 | - | - | TGTGCCAGCAGTTTACAGGGCACAAATCAGCCCCAGCATTTT | CASSLQGTNQPQHF
TRBJ2-1 | TRBV10-3 | TRBD2 | few | TGTGCCATCAGCCCGGTAGCGGGGGGCTCGAGCTCCTACAATGAGCAGTTCTTC | CAISPVAGGSSSYNEQFF
TRBJ1-2 | TRBV3-1 | - | - | TGTGCCAGCAGCCAAACTACGGAAAGTAACTATGGCTACACCTTC | CASSQTTESNYGYTF
TRBJ1-1 | TRBV18 | TRBD1 | - | TGTGCCAGCTCACCACGACAGGGACAGCTGAACACTGAAGCTTTCTTT | CASSPRQGQLNTEAFF
TRBJ2-6 | TRBV11-2 | - | few | TGTGCCAGCAGCTTTAGCTCTGGGGCCAACGTCCTGACTTTC | CASSFSSGANVLTF
TRBJ2-2 | TRBV20-1 | TRBD1 | - | TGCAGTGCTACCAGGGGGCGGTACACCGGGGAGCTGTTTTTT | CSATRGRYTGELFF
TRBJ2-1 | TRBV5-1 | - | - | TGCGCCAGCAGCTTGGGGACTCCATACTACAATGAGCAGTTCTTC | CASSLGTPYYNEQFF
TRBJ2-1 | TRBV20-1 | - | many | TGCAGTGCTAGTTCCGTTGAGCAGTTCTTC | CSASSVEQFF
TRBJ1-1 | TRBV7-9 | TRBD1 | few | TGTGCCAGCAGCTTAACAGGGGGCGGTATGAACACTGAAGCTTTCTTT | CASSLTGGGMNTEAFF
TRBJ1-4 | TRBV6-2/TRBV6-3 | - | many | TGTGCCAGCAGTTCGGCGGATGGTAATGAAAAACTGTTTTTT | CASSSADGNEKLFF
TRBJ1-6 | TRBV11-2 | - | many | TGTGCCAGCAGCTTACAGGGACTGAATAATTCACCCCTCCACTTT | CASSLQGLNNSPLHF
TRBJ1-3 | TRBV7-7 | - | few | TGTGCCAGCAGCTTAGCGCAGGGCTCTGGAAACACCATATATTTT | CASSLAQGSGNTIYF
TRBJ2-1 | TRBV10-2 | - | few | TGCGCCAGCAGTGAGGAGACGGATTCTAGTCATAATGAGCAGTTCTTC | CASSEETDSSHNEQFF
TRBJ1-5 | TRBV29-1 | - | - | TGCAGCGCCCTTCCGACGGGGGGCGTTAATCAGCCCCAGCATTTT | CSALPTGGVNQPQHF
TRBJ1-1 | TRBV7-9 | - | many | TGTGCCAGCAGCTCGACAGGAATGATGAACACTGAAGCTTTCTTT | CASSSTGMMNTEAFF
TRBJ2-3 | TRBV6-6 | TRBD2 | - | TGTGCCAGCAGTCCCCAGGGACTACCTAGCACAGATACGCAGTATTTT | CASSPQGLPSTDTQYF
TRBJ1-5 | TRBV5-6 | - | - | TGTGCCAGCAGCTTGGAAGACACCGCCTTCCCCCCGCTCCGAAAGTATAGCAATCAGCCCCAGCATTTT | CASSLEDTAFPPLRKYSNQPQHF
TRBJ2-1 | TRBV7-6 | - | few | TGTGCCAGCAGCATAGACAGGCGAGGTAACAATGAGCAGTTCTTC | CASSIDRRGNNEQFF
TRBJ1-4 | TRBV7-9 | - | - | TGTGCCAGCAGCCGGGACGGGGATGAAAAACTGTTTTTT | CASSRDGDEKLFF
TRBJ1-2 | TRBV4-3 | - | many | TGCGCCAGCAGCCAAGTTACCAAAAACTATGGCTACACCTTC | CASSQVTKNYGYTF
TRBJ1-5 | TRBV7-2 | - | - | TGTGCCAGCAGCTTAGTTGGGCGGATAAATCAGCCCCAGCATTTT | CASSLVGRINQPQHF
TRBJ2-5 | TRBV7-3 | TRBD2 | few | TGTGCCAGCAGCCCCCAAAACGGGGGGTCGCAAGAGACCCAGTACTTC | CASSPQNGGSQETQYF
TRBJ1-1 | TRBV28 | - | few | TGTGCCAGCAGTTTATTGCGCGCCGGGGGTTTCTTT | CASSLLRAGGFF
TRBJ1-1 | TRBV7-9 | - | few | TGTGCCAGCAGCTTAAACAGCCTTGGGACTGAAGCTTTCTTT | CASSLNSLGTEAFF
TRBJ1-2 | TRBV18 | - | - | TGTGCCAGCTCACCAACACAGAACTATGGCTACACCTTC | CASSPTQNYGYTF
TRBJ2-3 | TRBV20-1 | - | few | TGCAGTGCGAGCCGCCGGGCGGAAGACACAGATACGCAGTATTTT | CSASRRAEDTDTQYF
TRBJ2-1 | TRBV7-3 | TRBD2 | - | TGTGCCAGCAGTCTTATAGCGGGGGAGGCCTACAATGAGCAGTTCTTC | CASSLIAGEAYNEQFF
TRBJ2-3 | TRBV7-2 | - | few | TGTGCCAGCAGCTATCCAGGGCGTAGCACAGATACGCAGTATTTT | CASSYPGRSTDTQYF
TRBJ2-4 | TRBV7-9 | - | few | TGTGCCAGCAGTTTTCCGACACCCAAAAACATTCAGTACTTC | CASSFPTPKNIQYF
TRBJ1-3 | TRBV11-2 | - | - | TGTGCCAGCAGCTTAGCGGGACAAGGAATGACCATATATTTT | CASSLAGQGMTIYF
TRBJ1-5 | TRBV7-2 | - | many | TGTGCCAGCAGCCCCAGGGCAGGGGGCAATCAGCCCCAGCATTTT | CASSPRAGGNQPQHF
TRBJ2-3 | TRBV3-1 | - | few | TGTGCCAGCAGCCAAGACGCCCAAGAAGATACGCAGTATTTT | CASSQDAQEDTQYF
TRBJ2-5 | TRBV7-9 | - | many | TGTGCCAGCAGCCTCGGACAGGGAGGGGAAGAGACCCAGTACTTC | CASSLGQGGEETQYF
TRBJ2-3 | TRBV12-3/TRBV12-4 | TRBD2 | many | TGTGCCAGCAGCCCCTCTAGCGGGGGTACAGATACGCAGTATTTT | CASSPSSGGTDTQYF
TRBJ1-2 | TRBV6-5 | TRBD1 | many | TGTGCCAGCAGTTCCATGGACAGGGGTCGGTTTGACTATGGCTACACCTTC | CASSSMDRGRFDYGYTF
TRBJ1-5 | TRBV18 | - | few | TGTGCCAGCTCAGCGTCGCCTCAGGGTCAGCCCCAGCATTTT | CASSASPQGQPQHF
TRBJ2-1 | TRBV6-5 | TRBD2 | few | TGTGCCAGCAGTTACGTGTCTAGCGGGGGCGGTGAGCAGTTCTTC | CASSYVSSGGGEQFF